The entry that follows covers one T cell receptor beta chain sequence. These data belong to a study of blood T cell repertoires in COVID-19. About the research overall: Collection of acute and convalescent COVID-19 samples took place in the United States, Italy and Spain. T cells, B-cell-depleted T cells, or PBMCs supplied cDNA or gDNA.

Authors' processing steps: Nucleated cell number was recorded as an estimate derived from reference gene primer amplification. Profiled with immunoSEQ multiplex PCR; TCRdb holds only in-frame clones, not every one. That table supplies the V and J calls and clone size; D and trimming were determined from the DNA. The table shows a few hundred thousand clones, with 84% occurring only once. Germline V gene sequence: CDR1 SGHRS, CDR2 YFSETQ. This CDR3 spans 13 amino acids. V shed 4 bases and J shed 9 bases, with 15 bases lying between them. The V and J genes are TRBV5-1 and TRBJ2-3; a possible D gene is TRBD2 (5 bases). The receptor's source is a woman between 40 and 55 years old who had recovered from COVID-19. Sequencing used peripheral blood. The CDR3 spells CASSPSRERTQYF. In DNA form, the CDR3 reads TGCGCCAGCAGCCCCTCAAGGGAGCGCACGCAGTATTTT.